A single sample is the source of the 23 T cell receptor beta chains below, sequenced in a study of cytomegalovirus exposure and HLA in healthy donors. Primers: 60 Vbeta forward and 13 Jbeta reverse. Clones were sequenced by immunoSEQ multiplex PCR, and TCRdb holds only the in-frame ones, with some missing. The sample carries roughly 140,000 clones, about 85% recorded once. The specimen was PBMCs. The receptors were gathered from a woman aged 18 to 35 in good health and CMV-seronegative.

This chain links TRBV7-9 with TRBJ1-5; 10 nucleotides align to TRBD1. In germline, CDR1 is SEHNR, CDR2 FQNEAQ (reference sequence). The CDR3 is made up of 17 amino acids. The ends lost 5 bases at V and 1 base at J; junction bases unmatched: 8. The CDR3 DNA reads TGTGCCAGCAGCGACGAGACAGGGGGCGGCAGCAATCAGCCCCAGCATTTT. Translated: CASSDETGGGSNQPQHF. The full variable domain, rest sourced from reference TRBV7-9 and TRBJ1-5, is DTGVSQNPRHKITKRGQNVTFRCDPISEHNRLYWYRQTLGQGPEFLTYFQNEAQLEKSRLLSDRFSAERPKGSFSTLEIQRTEQGDSAMYLCASSDETGGGSNQPQHFGDGTRLSIL.

The chain combines TRBV19 with TRBJ1-4; 8 bases line up with TRBD1. In germline, CDR1 is LNHDA, CDR2 SQIVND (reference sequence). V dropped 5 bases and J dropped 10; count of bases not matched to a gene: 6. CDR3 length equals 13 residues. The chain's CDR3 is CASSADRGGKLFF. The DNA for the CDR3 is TGTGCCAGTAGTGCCGACAGGGGAGGAAAACTGTTTTTT. Filled out from reference TRBV19 and TRBJ1-4, the complete variable domain reads DGGITQSPKYLFRKEGQNVTLSCEQNLNHDAMYWYRQDPGQGLRLIYYSQIVNDFQKGDIAEGYSVSREKKESFPLTVTSAQKNPTAFYLCASSADRGGKLFFGSGTQLSVL.

This chain links TRBV6-5 with TRBJ1-5; 7 bases are a match to TRBD1. Germline CDR1 reads MNHEY; CDR2 reads SVGAGI. Germline trimming cut 0 bases from V and 7 bases from J; bases unmatched to any gene: 6. The CDR3 totals 15 residues. CDR3 sequence reads: CASSYSYRGGQPQHF. CDR3 DNA sequence: TGTGCCAGCAGTTACTCTTACAGGGGCGGCCAGCCCCAGCATTTT.

The rearrangement joins TRBV7-9 to TRBJ1-4, with D possibly TRBD1 on 5 matching bases. Germline-derived CDR1 and CDR2 are SEHNR and FQNEAQ (reference sequence). V was pared by 1 base and J by 6 bases, with 9 bases between. The CDR3 has 14 residues. CDR3 sequence (DNA): TGTGCCAGCAGCTTAGGACAGAACTATGAAAAACTGTTTTTT. It codes for CASSLGQNYEKLFF.

CDR3 protein: CASSSYRYSGQSSYEQYF. The CDR3, as DNA: TGTGCCAGCAGTTCGTATAGATACAGCGGCCAGAGCTCCTACGAGCAGTACTTC. The V call is TRBV28, the J call TRBJ2-7; TRBD2 is a possible D gene (5 bases). Germline V gene lookup returns CDR1 MDHEN and CDR2 SYDVKM. Trimming cost V 4 bases and J 0 bases, with 22 bases left between them. The CDR3 spans 18 residues.

The gene calls are TRBV11-2 and TRBJ1-4, with TRBD1 matching 8 bases. This CDR3 spans 15 amino acids. Germline CDR1 reads SGHAT; CDR2 reads FQNNGV. Trimming removed 5 bases from V and 4 bases from J; junction bases left unmatched: 6. The CDR3 bases are TGTGCCAGCAGCCTGACAGGGGCAAGTAATGAAAAACTGTTTTTT. This gives the protein CASSLTGASNEKLFF.

The chain's CDR3 is CASSILRSLSGANVLTF. CDR3 DNA: TGTGCCAGTAGTATACTCCGGAGTCTTTCTGGGGCCAACGTCCTGACTTTC. The V and J genes are TRBV19 and TRBJ2-6; D not certain. V was trimmed by 2 bases and J by 1 base, leaving 12 bases between them. There are 17 residues in the CDR3. Germline values: CDR1 LNHDA, CDR2 SQIVND (reference sequence).

In this sample, this clone turned up a few times. The V and J genes are TRBV7-2 and TRBJ2-5; D gene uncertain. The V and J ends lost 5 bases and 1 base respectively, with 8 bases between them. The CDR3 runs to 13 residues. Germline V gene lookup returns CDR1 SGHTA and CDR2 FQGNSA. CDR3 region: CASSRRVQETQYF. CDR3 DNA sequence: TGTGCCAGCAGCCGGAGAGTCCAAGAGACCCAGTACTTC.

The chain is built from TRBV25-1 and TRBJ2-7, with TRBD1 as a possible D gene (6 bases). The germline V gene encodes CDR1 MGHDK and CDR2 SYGVNS. The CDR3 is 14 residues long. V shed 4 bases and J shed 2 bases, with 12 bases lying between them. CDR3 sequence: CASSGTALTYEQYF. CDR3 coding DNA: TGTGCCAGCAGTGGGACAGCTTTAACCTACGAGCAGTACTTC.

This rearrangement joins TRBV28 to TRBJ1-5, with TRBD1 matching over 10 bases. The CDR3 has 17 amino acids. CDR1 MDHEN and CDR2 SYDVKM come from the germline V gene. V trimming: 7 bases; J trimming: 0 bases; junction bases outside the gene matches: 9. CDR3 sequence reads: CASIGTGDLYSNQPQHF. For the CDR3, the DNA is TGTGCCAGCATTGGGACAGGGGACCTCTATAGCAATCAGCCCCAGCATTTT. Based on the CDR3 plus reference TRBV28 and TRBJ1-5, the full variable domain is DVKVTQSSRYLVKRTGEKVFLECVQDMDHENMFWYRQDPGLGLRLIYFSYDVKMKEKGDIPEGYSVSREKKERFSLILESASTNQTSMYLCASIGTGDLYSNQPQHFGDGTRLSIL.

The CDR3 protein is CASRPRTDYNEQFF. The DNA for the CDR3 is TGTGCCAGCAGGCCTAGGACTGACTACAATGAGCAGTTCTTC. The chain uses TRBV6-6 and TRBJ2-1; TRBD2 is a possible D gene (5 bases). The germline V gene encodes CDR1 MNHNY and CDR2 SVGAGI (reference sequence). The ends were cut back, 6 bases at V and 3 bases at J, with 12 bases in the middle. The CDR3 spans 14 residues.

V is TRBV15 and J is TRBJ2-7, with D perhaps matching TRBD1 (6 bases). This CDR3 contains 17 residues. CDR1 and CDR2 from the germline V gene are LNHNV and YYDKDF (reference sequence). Trimming cost V 2 bases and J 6 bases, with 23 bases left between them. The CDR3 region has the DNA TGTGCCACCAGCAGATCGAAAAAGGGCCAGGGGAATGTCGAGCAGTACTTC. It specifies CATSRSKKGQGNVEQYF. The entire variable domain, with the rest obtained from reference TRBV15 and TRBJ2-7, is as follows: DAMVIQNPRYQVTQFGKPVTLSCSQTLNHNVMYWYQQKSSQAPKLLFHYYDKDFNNEADTPDNFQSRRPNTSFCFLDIRSPGLGDTAMYLCATSRSKKGQGNVEQYFGPGTRLTVT.

V gene TRBV5-6 combines with J gene TRBJ2-3; 11 bases are shared with TRBD2. This CDR3 is 16 amino acids long. Losses at the gene ends were 0 bases for V and 4 bases for J; bases not matched to a gene: 4. CDR1 is SGHDT, CDR2 YYEEEE, per germline. The CDR3 nucleotides are TGTGCCAGCAGCTTGGCTAGCGGGGGGCCTCCAGATACGCAGTATTTT. Translation: CASSLASGGPPDTQYF.

This chain links TRBV2 with TRBJ2-3, with 8 bases aligning to TRBD1. The CDR3 consists of 14 residues. With V trimmed by 6 bases and J by 0 bases, 2 bases remained unmatched. Germline assignment: CDR1 SNHLY and CDR2 FYNNEI. CDR3 in amino acids: CASRRQGSTDTQYF. The CDR3 DNA follows: TGTGCCAGCAGACGACAGGGGAGCACAGATACGCAGTATTTT.

The chain is built from TRBV29-1 and TRBJ2-5; 8 bases align to TRBD2. The J call may be in error: the DNA end matches TRBJ2-7 better. Germline lookup yields CDR1 SQVTM and CDR2 ANQGSEA. This CDR3 has 17 residues. The CDR3 protein is CSVEPAPPSGSDYEQYF. DNA for the CDR3: TGCAGCGTTGAACCCGCCCCCCCTAGCGGGTCCGATTACGAGCAGTACTTC.

The rearrangement joins TRBV28 to TRBJ2-3; D possibly corresponds to TRBD1 (5 bases). This CDR3 region has 14 residues. The V gene's germline CDR1 is MDHEN and CDR2 SYDVKM. Trimming left V 5 bases short and J 4 bases short, with 13 bases between. The CDR3 loop is CASSGLPGPDTQYF. CDR3 DNA: TGTGCCAGCAGTGGTCTGCCAGGGCCAGATACGCAGTATTTT. Looking up the rest from reference TRBV28 and TRBJ2-3 gives the full variable domain: DVKVTQSSRYLVKRTGEKVFLECVQDMDHENMFWYRQDPGLGLRLIYFSYDVKMKEKGDIPEGYSVSREKKERFSLILESASTNQTSMYLCASSGLPGPDTQYFGPGTRLTVL.

The chain is built from TRBV2 and TRBJ2-5; TRBD2 might be the D (5 bases). CDR1 is SNHLY, CDR2 FYNNEI, per germline. The CDR3 runs to 10 residues. Trimming cost V 11 bases and J 5 bases, with 9 bases left between them. CDR3 sequence (DNA): TGTGCCGGAGGACGCGAGACCCAGTACTTC. Translation: CAGGRETQYF.

This chain joins TRBV7-3 and TRBJ1-3; D is undetermined. The ends were cut back, 1 base at V and 0 bases at J, with 22 bases in the middle. The CDR3 consists of 20 residues. Germline CDR1 reads SGHTA; CDR2 reads FQGTGA. The CDR3: CASSLSVLRTESISGNTIYF. The CDR3 coding sequence is TGTGCCAGCAGCTTAAGTGTATTACGTACAGAGTCCATCTCTGGAAACACCATATATTTT.

The chain recombines TRBV11-2 with TRBJ1-3; D remains ambiguous. Trimming pared 5 bases from V and 3 bases from J, leaving 11 bases between. The germline CDR1 and CDR2 sequences are SGHAT and FQNNGV. The CDR3 runs to 14 residues. The chain's CDR3 is CASSPSRSGNTIYF. In nucleotides, the CDR3 is TGTGCCAGCAGCCCTTCGAGAAGTGGAAACACCATATATTTT.

DNA for the CDR3: TGCGCCAGCAGCTTAGGGCTAGCGGGAGGGCCCTCAGATACGCAGTATTTT. As protein: CASSLGLAGGPSDTQYF. This rearrangement joins TRBV5-1 to TRBJ2-3; 12 bases agree with TRBD2. This CDR3 region has 17 residues. The germline V gene has CDR1 SGHRS and CDR2 YFSETQ. V dropped 2 bases and J dropped 4; count of bases not matched to a gene: 8.

This clone was counted once. V gene TRBV5-1 combines with J gene TRBJ2-2; 8 bases match TRBD1. Trimming at V came to 4 bases and at J to 5 bases, leaving 10 bases not matched to a gene. Per germline, CDR1 SGHRS and CDR2 YFSETQ. The CDR3 is 16 amino acids. The CDR3 spells CASSPQGQGRTGELFF. The CDR3 bases are TGCGCCAGCAGCCCCCAAGGACAGGGTAGGACCGGGGAGCTGTTTTTT. Using reference TRBV5-1 and TRBJ2-2 for the parts outside the CDR3, the full variable domain is KAGVTQTPRYLIKTRGQQVTLSCSPISGHRSVSWYQQTPGQGLQFLFEYFSETQRNKGNFPGRFSGRQFSNSRSEMNVSTLELGDSALYLCASSPQGQGRTGELFFGEGSRLTVL.

The chain has TRBV10-3 and TRBJ2-5; no clear D gene. The J call may be mistaken, given a closer DNA end match to TRBJ2-7. CDR3 size: 11 residues. CDR1 and CDR2 (germline): ENHRY, SYGVKD. The CDR3 nucleotides read TGTGCCATCGCTTTCGGGTACGAGCAGTACTTC. Its protein is CAIAFGYEQYF.

The chain links TRBV13 to TRBJ2-7; perhaps TRBD2 as D (5 bases). Deletions cut 3 bases from V and 7 bases from J, with 22 bases between. CDR3 length: 16 residues. Germline CDR1 and CDR2: PRHDT and FYEKMQ (reference sequence). CDR3 sequence reads: CASSFGIPGRRGEQYF. The CDR3 DNA sequence: TGTGCCAGCAGCTTCGGAATTCCCGGACGCCGGGGAGAGCAGTACTTC. Complete variable domain (other parts from reference TRBV13 and TRBJ2-7): AAGVIQSPRHLIKEKRETATLKCYPIPRHDTVYWYQQGPGQDPQFLISFYEKMQSDKGSIPDRFSAQQFSDYHSELNMSSLELGDSALYFCASSFGIPGRRGEQYFGPGTRLTVT.